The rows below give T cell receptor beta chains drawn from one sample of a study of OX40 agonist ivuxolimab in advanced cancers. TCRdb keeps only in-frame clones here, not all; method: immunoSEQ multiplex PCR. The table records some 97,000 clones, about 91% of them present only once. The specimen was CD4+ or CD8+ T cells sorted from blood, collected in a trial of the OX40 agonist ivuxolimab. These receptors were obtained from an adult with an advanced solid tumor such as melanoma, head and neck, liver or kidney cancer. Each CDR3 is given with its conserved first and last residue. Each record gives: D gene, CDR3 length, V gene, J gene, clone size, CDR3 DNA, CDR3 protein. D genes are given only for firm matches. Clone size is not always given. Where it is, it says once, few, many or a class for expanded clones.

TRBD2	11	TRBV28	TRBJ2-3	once	TGTGCCAGCACGGGGGGAGATACGCAGTATTTT	CASTGGDTQYF
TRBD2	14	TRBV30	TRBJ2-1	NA	TGTGCCTGGAGTGCCCGCGGGGGCTACAATGAGCAGTTCTTC	CAWSARGGYNEQFF
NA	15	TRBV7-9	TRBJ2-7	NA	TGTGCCAGCAGCAGTTCGCGGACAGCTTCCAACGAGCAGTACTTC	CASSSSRTASNEQYF
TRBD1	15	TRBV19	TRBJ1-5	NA	TGTGCCAGTAGTAGCGGACAGGGGCGCCTCGGGCCCCAGCATTTT	CASSSGQGRLGPQHF
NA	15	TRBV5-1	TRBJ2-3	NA	TGCGCCAGCAGCTTGTTCAGCAGCAACACAGATACGCAGTATTTT	CASSLFSSNTDTQYF
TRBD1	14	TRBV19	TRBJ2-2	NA	TGTGCCAGTATGAGGACAGGGGACACCGGGGAGCTGTTTTTT	CASMRTGDTGELFF
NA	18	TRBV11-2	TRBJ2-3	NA	TGTGCCAGCAGCCAGGGATTACTCCCCACATCTAGCACAGATACGCAGTATTTT	CASSQGLLPTSSTDTQYF
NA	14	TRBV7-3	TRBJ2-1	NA	TGTGCCAGCAGTGATGGGGTCGTAGGGAATGAGCAGTTCTTC	CASSDGVVGNEQFF
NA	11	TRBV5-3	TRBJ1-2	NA	TGTGCCAGAAGCTGGGTCTATGGCTACACCTTC	CARSWVYGYTF
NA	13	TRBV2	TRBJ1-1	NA	TGTGCCAGCTCCGACGGGGGAGATGGTGAAGCTTTCTTT	CASSDGGDGEAFF
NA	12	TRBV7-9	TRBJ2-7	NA	TGTGCCAGCAGTTACGACGGCTACGAGCAGTACTTC	CASSYDGYEQYF
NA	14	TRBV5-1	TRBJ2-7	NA	TGCGCCAGCAGCTTCCTTGGTATCTCCTACGAGCAGTACTTC	CASSFLGISYEQYF
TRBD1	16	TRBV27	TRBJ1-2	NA	TGTGCCAGCAGCCGAGCTCGGACAGGGGTGGGCTATGGCTACACCTTC	CASSRARTGVGYGYTF
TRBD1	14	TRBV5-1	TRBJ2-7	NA	TGCGCCAGCAGCTCCAACAGGGGGCACTACGAGCAGTACTTC	CASSSNRGHYEQYF
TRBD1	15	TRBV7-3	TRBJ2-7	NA	TGTGCCAGCAGCCCAGCCGGGACAGGGGTCTACGAGCAGTACTTC	CASSPAGTGVYEQYF
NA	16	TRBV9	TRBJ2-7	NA	TGTGCCAGCAGCGTAGAGGGGGGGACCCTCTCCTACGAGCAGTACTTC	CASSVEGGTLSYEQYF
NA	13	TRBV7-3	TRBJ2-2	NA	TGTGCCAGCAGCCCTGGGGGAACCGGGGAGCTGTTTTTT	CASSPGGTGELFF
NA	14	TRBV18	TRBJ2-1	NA	TGTGCCAGCTCACCATCAGGACAATACAATGAGCAGTTCTTC	CASSPSGQYNEQFF
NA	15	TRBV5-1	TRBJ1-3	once	TGCGCCAGCAGCTTGCTGGGGTCCACTGGAAACACCATATATTTT	CASSLLGSTGNTIYF
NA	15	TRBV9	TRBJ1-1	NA	TGTGCCAGCAGCGTAGGCGGGGGAATGAACACTGAAGCTTTCTTT	CASSVGGGMNTEAFF
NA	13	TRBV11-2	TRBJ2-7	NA	TGTGCCAGCAGCTCCCCATCCGGGACCGAGCAGTACTTC	CASSSPSGTEQYF
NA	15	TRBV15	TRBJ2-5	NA	TGTGCCACCAGCAGAGATCGGGGGGCCGGGGAGACCCAGTACTTC	CATSRDRGAGETQYF
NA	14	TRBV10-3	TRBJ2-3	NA	TGTGCCACCGCACTAGGCTCTAGCACAGATACGCAGTATTTT	CATALGSSTDTQYF
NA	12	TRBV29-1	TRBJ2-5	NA	TGCAGCGTTGCCTCAGGCGAAGAGACCCAGTACTTC	CSVASGEETQYF
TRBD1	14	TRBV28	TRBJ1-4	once	TGTGCCAGTAGACAGGGCTCAACTAATGAAAAACTGTTTTTT	CASRQGSTNEKLFF
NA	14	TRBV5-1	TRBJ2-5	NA	TGCGCCAGCAGCGGCACAGGGCGGCAAGAGACCCAGTACTTC	CASSGTGRQETQYF
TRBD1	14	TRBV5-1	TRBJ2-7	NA	TGCGCCAGCAGCCGAGCACAGGGGGCCTACGAGCAGTACTTC	CASSRAQGAYEQYF
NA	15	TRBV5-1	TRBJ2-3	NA	TGCGCCAGCAGCTTCGGGCTAGCTCGCTCAGATACGCAGTATTTT	CASSFGLARSDTQYF
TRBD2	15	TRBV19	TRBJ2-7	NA	TGTGCCAGTAGTAAAAGGACTAGCGGGAGCGACGAGCAGTACTTC	CASSKRTSGSDEQYF
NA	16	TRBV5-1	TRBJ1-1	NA	TGCGCCAGCAGCTTTTGGGCAGTGGGAGTGGGAACTGAAGCTTTCTTT	CASSFWAVGVGTEAFF